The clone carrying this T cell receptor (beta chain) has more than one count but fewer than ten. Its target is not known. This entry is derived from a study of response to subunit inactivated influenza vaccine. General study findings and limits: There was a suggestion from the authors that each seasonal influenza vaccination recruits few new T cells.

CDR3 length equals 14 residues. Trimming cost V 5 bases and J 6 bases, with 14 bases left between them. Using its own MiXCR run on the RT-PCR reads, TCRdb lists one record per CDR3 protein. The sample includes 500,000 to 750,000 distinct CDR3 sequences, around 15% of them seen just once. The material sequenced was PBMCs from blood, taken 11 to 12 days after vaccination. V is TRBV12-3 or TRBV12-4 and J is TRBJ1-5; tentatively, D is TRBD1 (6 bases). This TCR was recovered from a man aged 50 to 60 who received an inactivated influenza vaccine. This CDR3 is CASSQTGGGQPQHF. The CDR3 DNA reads TGTGCCAGCAGTCAGACAGGTGGGGGTCAGCCCCAGCATTTT.